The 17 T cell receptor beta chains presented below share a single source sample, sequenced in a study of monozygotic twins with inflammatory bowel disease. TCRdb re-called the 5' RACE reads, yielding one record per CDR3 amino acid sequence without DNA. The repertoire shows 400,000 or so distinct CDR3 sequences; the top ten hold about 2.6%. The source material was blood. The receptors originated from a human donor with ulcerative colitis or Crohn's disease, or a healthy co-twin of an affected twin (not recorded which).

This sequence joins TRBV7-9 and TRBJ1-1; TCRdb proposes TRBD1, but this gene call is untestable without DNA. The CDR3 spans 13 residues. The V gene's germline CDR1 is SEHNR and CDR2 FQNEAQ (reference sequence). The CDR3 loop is CASSMDRAGEAFF.

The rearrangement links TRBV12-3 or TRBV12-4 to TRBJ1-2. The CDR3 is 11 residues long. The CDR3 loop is CASFRSGGYTF.

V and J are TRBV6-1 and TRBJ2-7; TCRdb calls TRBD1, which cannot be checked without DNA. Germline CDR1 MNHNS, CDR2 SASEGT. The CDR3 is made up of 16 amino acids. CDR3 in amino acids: CASSEALQRGPYEQYF.

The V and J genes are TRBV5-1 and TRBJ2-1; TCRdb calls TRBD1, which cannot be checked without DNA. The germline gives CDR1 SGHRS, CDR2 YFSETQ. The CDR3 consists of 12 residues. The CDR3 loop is CASSPQADEQFF. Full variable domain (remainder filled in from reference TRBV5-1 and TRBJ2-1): KAGVTQTPRYLIKTRGQQVTLSCSPISGHRSVSWYQQTPGQGLQFLFEYFSETQRNKGNFPGRFSGRQFSNSRSEMNVSTLELGDSALYLCASSPQADEQFFGPGTRLTVL.

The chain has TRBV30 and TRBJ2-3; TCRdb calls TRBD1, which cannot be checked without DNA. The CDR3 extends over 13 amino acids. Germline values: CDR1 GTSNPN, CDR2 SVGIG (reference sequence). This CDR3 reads CALTGVSTDTQYF. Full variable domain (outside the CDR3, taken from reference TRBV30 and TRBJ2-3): SQTIHQWPATLVQPVGSPLSLECTVEGTSNPNLYWYRQAAGRGLQLLFYSVGIGQISSEVPQNLSASRPQDRQFILSSKKLLLSDSGFYLCALTGVSTDTQYFGPGTRLTVL.

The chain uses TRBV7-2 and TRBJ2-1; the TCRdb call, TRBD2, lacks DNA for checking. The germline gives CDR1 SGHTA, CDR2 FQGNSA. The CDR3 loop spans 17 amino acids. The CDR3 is CASSSQLLAGHYNEQFF. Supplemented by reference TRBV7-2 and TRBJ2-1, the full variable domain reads GAGVSQSPSNKVTEKGKDVELRCDPISGHTALYWYRQSLGQGLEFLIYFQGNSAPDKSGLPSDRFSAERTGGSVSTLTIQRTQQEDSAVYLCASSSQLLAGHYNEQFFGPGTRLTVL.

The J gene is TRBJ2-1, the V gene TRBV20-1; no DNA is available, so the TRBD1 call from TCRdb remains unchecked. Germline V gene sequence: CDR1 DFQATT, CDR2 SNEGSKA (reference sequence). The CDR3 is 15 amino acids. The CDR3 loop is CSARAEGVYYNEQFF.

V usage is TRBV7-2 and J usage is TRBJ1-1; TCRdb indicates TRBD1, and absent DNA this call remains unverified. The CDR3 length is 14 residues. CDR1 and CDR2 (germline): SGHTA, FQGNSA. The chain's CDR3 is CASSADRQNTEAFF.

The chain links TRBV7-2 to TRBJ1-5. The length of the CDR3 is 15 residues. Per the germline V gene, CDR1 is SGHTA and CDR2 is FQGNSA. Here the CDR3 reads CASSLADNSNQPQHF.

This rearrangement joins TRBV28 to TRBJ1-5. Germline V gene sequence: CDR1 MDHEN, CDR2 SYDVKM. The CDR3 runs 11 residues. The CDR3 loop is CASSFDQPQHF.

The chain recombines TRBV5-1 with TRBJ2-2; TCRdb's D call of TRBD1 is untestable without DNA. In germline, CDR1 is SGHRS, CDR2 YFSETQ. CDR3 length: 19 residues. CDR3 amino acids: CASSQLPGQGILGTGELFF.

The CDR3 spells CASSFPGGGFPQGQFF. The chain links TRBV7-9 to TRBJ2-1; there is no DNA to check the TCRdb D call of TRBD1. This CDR3 has 16 residues. The V gene's germline CDR1 is SEHNR and CDR2 FQNEAQ (reference sequence).

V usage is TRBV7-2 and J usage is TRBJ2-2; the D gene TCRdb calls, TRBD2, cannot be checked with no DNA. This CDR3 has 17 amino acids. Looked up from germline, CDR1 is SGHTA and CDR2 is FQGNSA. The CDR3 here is CASSSDLAGMNTGELFF.

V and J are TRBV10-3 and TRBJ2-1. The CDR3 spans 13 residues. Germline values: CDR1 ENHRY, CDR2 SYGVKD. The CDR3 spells CAISESATNEQFF.

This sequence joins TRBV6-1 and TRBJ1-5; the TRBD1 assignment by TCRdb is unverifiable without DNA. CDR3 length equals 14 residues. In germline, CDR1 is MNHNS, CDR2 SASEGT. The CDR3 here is CASWQGATRQPQHF.

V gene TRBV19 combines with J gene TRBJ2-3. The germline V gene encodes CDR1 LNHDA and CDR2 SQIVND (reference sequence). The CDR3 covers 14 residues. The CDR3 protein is CASSPFLWTDTQYF. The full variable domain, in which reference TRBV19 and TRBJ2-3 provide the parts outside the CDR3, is DGGITQSPKYLFRKEGQNVTLSCEQNLNHDAMYWYRQDPGQGLRLIYYSQIVNDFQKGDIAEGYSVSREKKESFPLTVTSAQKNPTAFYLCASSPFLWTDTQYFGPGTRLTVL.

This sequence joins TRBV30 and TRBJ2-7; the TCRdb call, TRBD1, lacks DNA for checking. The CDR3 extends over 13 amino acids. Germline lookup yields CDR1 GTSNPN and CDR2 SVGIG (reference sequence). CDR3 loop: CAWSRGGVYEQYF.